Below, 17 T cell receptor beta chains from the same sample are listed, as sequenced in a study of shared clonotypes between healthy human individuals (dated by TCRdb to the early 2020s). The method was the immunoSEQ multiplex PCR assay. TCRdb obtained this table from immuneACCESS and retained in-frame rearrangements with V and J assigned. These tables miss some clones; where compared with another copy, unresolved V genes account for less than half of the shortfall, and the remainder is unexplained. This sample is represented by some 550,000 clones; 97% of them were singletons. The ten largest make up around 0.06% of the sample. Sequenced: naive CD4+ T cells sorted from blood. Reading the label with the study, this specimen's cell subset or site is: CD45RA+ positively selected. All receptors derive from a woman aged 25 to 39 in good health.

The chain carries TRBV15 and TRBJ1-2; weak D call: TRBD1 (5 bases). Trimming removed 1 base at V and 4 bases at J, with 13 bases between. The CDR3 sequence is 15 residues long. CDR1 LNHNV and CDR2 YYDKDF come from the germline V gene (reference sequence). The CDR3, as DNA: TGTGCCACCAGCAGAGCCGGGACGTCCGCCTATGGCTACACCTTC. Amino acids: CATSRAGTSAYGYTF.

This chain links TRBV6-5 with TRBJ2-5; perhaps TRBD1 as D (6 bases). CDR1 MNHEY and CDR2 SVGAGI come from the germline V gene. With 7 bases removed from V and 1 base from J, the gap between germline ends came to 16 bases. The CDR3 is made up of 15 amino acids. The CDR3 spells CASTTGLWGQETQYF. In DNA, the CDR3 is TGTGCCAGCACTACAGGGTTATGGGGCCAAGAGACCCAGTACTTC.

J is TRBJ1-1 and V is TRBV27, with D possibly TRBD1 on 6 matching bases. The CDR3 consists of 13 residues. The germline V gene encodes CDR1 MNHEY and CDR2 SMNVEV (reference sequence). The V gene lost 8 bases and the J gene lost 2 bases, with 12 bases spanning the gap. The CDR3 is CASAQQGNTEAFF. The DNA of the CDR3 is TGTGCCAGCGCTCAACAGGGAAACACTGAAGCTTTCTTT.

The rearrangement uses TRBV7-3 and TRBJ2-2; D ambiguous. V was pared by 0 bases and J by 3 bases, with 2 bases between. The CDR3 length is 13 residues. The germline gives CDR1 SGHTA, CDR2 FQGTGA. The CDR3 DNA reads as TGTGCCAGCAGCTTAACCGACACCGGGGAGCTGTTTTTT. It specifies CASSLTDTGELFF.

This chain connects TRBV10-2 to TRBJ2-5; 8 bases are a match to TRBD1. Looked up from germline, CDR1 is WSHSY and CDR2 is SAAADI. J gave up 5 bases and V 6 bases, and 8 bases lay outside the gene matches. The CDR3 is 14 amino acids. The CDR3 DNA sequence: TGCGCCAGCAGGGCGACAGGGGTATGGGAGACCCAGTACTTC. This sequence encodes CASRATGVWETQYF.

The V and J genes are TRBV7-9 and TRBJ2-5; 7 bases are shared with TRBD1. The V and J ends lost 1 base and 2 bases, in that order; junction bases with no gene match: 4. Germline V gene data show CDR1 as SEHNR and CDR2 as FQNEAQ (reference sequence). The CDR3 length is 15 residues. The CDR3 coding sequence is TGTGCCAGCAGCTTAGAGTGGGACAGTCAAGAGACCCAGTACTTC. Its protein product is CASSLEWDSQETQYF. Complete variable domain (other parts from reference TRBV7-9 and TRBJ2-5): DTGVSQNPRHKITKRGQNVTFRCDPISEHNRLYWYRQTLGQGPEFLTYFQNEAQLEKSRLLSDRFSAERPKGSFSTLEIQRTEQGDSAMYLCASSLEWDSQETQYFGPGTRLLVL.

This chain uses TRBV15 with TRBJ2-7; perhaps TRBD2 as D (6 bases). The CDR3 covers 16 residues. Trimming took 1 base from V and 4 from J, leaving 17 bases between them. CDR1 and CDR2 (germline): LNHNV, YYDKDF (reference sequence). Here the CDR3 DNA reads TGTGCCACCAGCAGAGTCGCGGCTAGCGACATATACGAGCAGTACTTC. This codes for CATSRVAASDIYEQYF.

The V and J genes are TRBV30 and TRBJ1-2; D might be TRBD1 (6 bases). Germline-derived CDR1 and CDR2 are GTSNPN and SVGIG (reference sequence). The germline V and J ends were trimmed by 2 bases and 5 bases, with 9 bases remaining between them. The CDR3 sequence is 12 residues long. This CDR3 reads CAWSTTGYGYTF. The CDR3, as DNA: TGTGCCTGGAGTACCACAGGGTATGGCTACACCTTC. Using reference TRBV30 and TRBJ1-2 for the parts outside the CDR3, the full variable domain is SQTIHQWPATLVQPVGSPLSLECTVEGTSNPNLYWYRQAAGRGLQLLFYSVGIGQISSEVPQNLSASRPQDRQFILSSKKLLLSDSGFYLCAWSTTGYGYTFGSGTRLTVV.

This chain links TRBV5-4 with TRBJ2-7, with TRBD2 identical over 10 bases. The junction had 3 bases not matched to a gene; V was cut back by 0 bases and J by 3 bases. There are 15 residues in the CDR3. Germline V gene data show CDR1 as SGHNT and CDR2 as YYREEE (reference sequence). CDR3 amino acids: CASSLDTSGIYEQYF. CDR3 coding DNA: TGTGCCAGCAGCTTGGATACTAGCGGGATCTACGAGCAGTACTTC.

The CDR3 sequence: CASSQGSAGGPWEQYF. DNA for the CDR3: TGCGCCAGCAGCCAAGGCTCCGCGGGAGGGCCGTGGGAGCAGTACTTC. This rearrangement joins TRBV4-1 to TRBJ2-7; 9 bases map to TRBD2. J lost 7 bases, V lost 1 base, and 11 bases had no gene match. The germline CDR1 and CDR2 sequences are MGHRA and YSYEKL. The CDR3 sequence is 16 residues long.

The chain uses TRBV28 and TRBJ1-1, with no clear D. The V end lost 10 bases, the J end lost 1 base, and 13 bases lay between the germline ends. The CDR3 extends over 13 amino acids. Germline V gene sequence: CDR1 MDHEN, CDR2 SYDVKM. CDR3 DNA sequence: TGTGCCATTACAAGGCTGAAGAACACTGAAGCTTTCTTT. As protein: CAITRLKNTEAFF.

The gene calls are TRBV5-6 and TRBJ2-3, with 8 bases fitting TRBD1. Germline lookup yields CDR1 SGHDT and CDR2 YYEEEE. Germline trimming cut 7 bases from V and 0 bases from J; bases unmatched to any gene: 1. The CDR3 has 13 amino acids. CDR3 protein: CASGQGSTDTQYF. The CDR3 bases are TGTGCCAGCGGACAGGGCAGCACAGATACGCAGTATTTT.

This clone occurred once. The chain carries TRBV4-1 and TRBJ2-1; possibly TRBD2 for D (5 bases). The germline V and J ends were trimmed by 4 bases and 2 bases, with 12 bases remaining between them. Germline V gene lookup returns CDR1 MGHRA and CDR2 YSYEKL. The CDR3 is 15 residues long. The CDR3 region is CASSPSGSAYNEQFF. CDR3 coding DNA: TGCGCCAGCAGCCCGAGCGGAAGTGCCTACAATGAGCAGTTCTTC.

The chain uses TRBV4-2 and TRBJ2-5; D call uncertain. Germline V gene lookup returns CDR1 LGHNA and CDR2 YNFKEQ. V lost 4 bases to trimming and J lost 1 base, with 13 bases between them. This CDR3 spans 15 amino acids. CDR3: CASSRLVAGQETQYF. In nucleotides, the CDR3 is TGTGCCAGCAGCCGACTGGTGGCCGGCCAAGAGACCCAGTACTTC.

V usage is TRBV18 and J usage is TRBJ2-7; 8 bases match TRBD1. The CDR3 loop spans 13 amino acids. V shed 6 bases, J shed 0 bases, and the junction held 1 base outside the gene matches. Germline V gene sequence: CDR1 KGHSH, CDR2 LQKENI. CDR3 region: CASSQGASYEQYF. The DNA of the CDR3 is TGTGCCAGCTCGCAGGGGGCCTCCTACGAGCAGTACTTC.

The CDR3 is CASSSELPGPSSYEQYF. The CDR3 nucleotides are TGTGCCAGCAGCTCCGAGCTGCCGGGTCCCAGCTCCTACGAGCAGTACTTC. The chain joins TRBV5-5 to TRBJ2-7; D uncertain. The CDR3 contains 17 residues. V gave up 3 bases and J gave up 0 bases, with 19 bases separating them. Per the germline V gene, CDR1 is SGHKS and CDR2 is YYEKEE (reference sequence).

The chain is built from TRBV11-3 and TRBJ2-3, with 7 bases that match TRBD2. Germline V gene lookup returns CDR1 SGHNT and CDR2 YENEEA. The CDR3 runs to 15 residues. Unmatched junction bases numbered 8, after V lost 6 bases and J lost 2 bases. CDR3 nucleotides: TGTGCCAGCAGTCCACAGCGGGGACCCACAGATACGCAGTATTTT. This codes for CASSPQRGPTDTQYF.